These 2 T cell receptor beta chains were all obtained from the same sample, sequenced in a study of blood T cell repertoires in COVID-19. The method was immunoSEQ multiplex PCR; TCRdb's version includes in-frame clones alone and lacks a portion of them. The data hold 66,000 or so clones, with about 82% observed a single time. The sample comprised peripheral blood. The source is a human donor in a cohort sampled during active COVID-19.

The rearrangement uses TRBV30 and TRBJ2-6; TRBD2 might be the D (6 bases). V lost 3 bases, J lost 0 bases, and 15 bases lay in between. The length of the CDR3 is 17 residues. Germline V gene lookup returns CDR1 GTSNPN and CDR2 SVGIG (reference sequence). CDR3 sequence reads: CAWRGLGLLSGANVLTF. As DNA, the CDR3 is TGTGCCTGGAGGGGGTTGGGACTTCTCTCTGGGGCCAACGTCCTGACTTTC.

Only one count was recorded for this clone. The chain combines TRBV21-1 with TRBJ2-1; TRBD2, as called in the table, went unchecked against the DNA. TRBV21-1 is classified as a pseudogene. There are 19 residues in the CDR3. Here the CDR3 reads CASSTSLAGGTSSYNEQFF. Here the CDR3 DNA reads TGTGCCAGCAGCACCAGTCTAGCGGGAGGAACCAGCTCCTACAATGAGCAGTTCTTC.